This passage covers 15 T cell receptor beta chains from one sample sequenced in a study of blood T cell repertoires in COVID-19. The assay was immunoSEQ multiplex PCR, and TCRdb's table has in-frame clones only and misses some. The sample shows fewer than 250,000 clones, approximately 81% of them seen only once. The sample was peripheral blood. The receptors were sampled from a middle-aged man with acute or convalescent COVID-19.

The V gene is TRBV2, the J gene TRBJ2-3, with TRBD2 as a possible D gene (5 bases). CDR3 size: 13 residues. The V gene lost 8 bases and the J gene lost 5 bases, with 14 bases spanning the gap. Germline V lookup: CDR1 SNHLY, CDR2 FYNNEI. The CDR3 here is CASCIRGEDTQYF. The CDR3 region has the DNA TGTGCCAGCTGTATTCGGGGAGAAGATACGCAGTATTTT.

This clone was picked up many times. V usage is TRBV7-2 and J usage is TRBJ1-5, with a weak D call TRBD1 (5 bases). V dropped 4 bases and J dropped 7 bases, with 14 bases sitting between them. In germline, CDR1 is SGHTA, CDR2 FQGNSA. The CDR3 length is 14 residues. The CDR3 is CASSWGGKGQPQHF. CDR3 nucleotide sequence: TGTGCCAGCAGCTGGGGAGGGAAGGGGCAGCCCCAGCATTTT. Filled out from reference TRBV7-2 and TRBJ1-5, the complete variable domain reads GAGVSQSPSNKVTEKGKDVELRCDPISGHTALYWYRQSLGQGLEFLIYFQGNSAPDKSGLPSDRFSAERTGGSVSTLTIQRTQQEDSAVYLCASSWGGKGQPQHFGDGTRLSIL.

The gene calls are TRBV29-1 and TRBJ2-1; D may be TRBD2 (6 bases). The ends were cut back, 4 bases at V and 3 bases at J, with 10 bases in the middle. The CDR3 is 13 residues long. CDR1 is SQVTM and CDR2 is ANQGSEA in the germline V gene. The CDR3 here is CSVVAGNYNEQFF. The CDR3 nucleotides read TGCAGCGTTGTGGCGGGGAACTACAATGAGCAGTTCTTC.

The chain carries TRBV20-1 and TRBJ1-3; no clear D. CDR3 length: 13 amino acids. V was cut by 3 bases and J by 2 bases, with 8 bases left in between. Per the germline V gene, CDR1 is DFQATT and CDR2 is SNEGSKA (reference sequence). CDR3 nucleotide sequence: TGCAGTGCTAGTACGGGAACTGGAAACACCATATATTTT. This encodes CSASTGTGNTIYF.

This clone was observed a single time. The chain recombines TRBV19 with TRBJ1-1; a weak D match, TRBD1 (5 bases). This CDR3 is 15 amino acids long. The germline V gene encodes CDR1 LNHDA and CDR2 SQIVND (reference sequence). The V gene lost 0 bases and the J gene lost 6 bases, with 14 bases spanning the gap. CDR3 in amino acids: CASSIDRRGLAEAFF. The CDR3 DNA reads as TGTGCCAGTAGTATAGATCGAAGGGGACTGGCTGAAGCTTTCTTT.

The V gene is TRBV28, the J gene TRBJ1-6; D may be TRBD1 (5 bases). V lost 3 bases and J 7 bases, leaving 10 bases between the germline ends. There are 14 residues in the CDR3. CDR1 and CDR2 from the germline V gene are MDHEN and SYDVKM. This chain's CDR3 is CASSLAQVNSPLHF. In DNA form, the CDR3 reads TGTGCCAGCAGTTTGGCACAGGTCAATTCACCCCTCCACTTT.

The rearrangement uses TRBV18 and TRBJ2-3; the match to TRBD2 covers 15 bases. V trimming: 3 bases; J trimming: 0 bases; junction bases outside the gene matches: 4. This CDR3 region has 18 residues. CDR1 KGHSH and CDR2 LQKENI come from the germline V gene. The CDR3 reads CASSPGTSGGSSTDTQYF. The CDR3 nucleotides read TGTGCCAGCTCACCCGGGACTAGCGGGGGGAGCAGCACAGATACGCAGTATTTT.

This clone appeared once. Other DNA sequences in the same sample also yield this CDR3. This chain joins TRBV18 and TRBJ1-5; D perhaps matches TRBD1 (5 bases). The ends were cut back, 2 bases at V and 4 bases at J, with 6 bases in the middle. CDR1 is KGHSH and CDR2 is LQKENI in the germline V gene. This CDR3 comprises 13 residues. CDR3: CASSPDRNQPQHF. The CDR3 DNA sequence: TGTGCCAGCTCACCAGACAGAAATCAGCCCCAGCATTTT.

This clone was detected only once. The chain recombines TRBV5-1 with TRBJ2-3; no definite D call. The CDR3 runs to 13 residues. Germline V CDR1 and CDR2: SGHRS, YFSETQ. The ends were cut back, 1 base at V and 5 bases at J, with 8 bases in the middle. CDR3 region: CASSLNSRDTQYF. The CDR3 bases are TGCGCCAGCAGCTTGAATAGCCGAGATACGCAGTATTTT.

This chain uses TRBV4-1 with TRBJ1-2; D possibly corresponds to TRBD1 (6 bases). V was clipped by 5 bases and J by 6 bases, with 22 bases between them. The CDR3 length is 16 residues. Germline V gene sequence: CDR1 MGHRA, CDR2 YSYEKL. This chain's CDR3 is CASSARSKSGDNGYTF. For the CDR3, the DNA is TGCGCCAGCAGCGCGAGAAGTAAGTCAGGGGATAATGGCTACACCTTC.

The chain has TRBV7-6 and TRBJ1-2; TRBD1 aligns across 12 bases. With 5 bases clipped from V and 7 bases from J, the junction kept 5 bases outside the gene matches. This CDR3 is built from 14 residues. Looked up from germline, CDR1 is SGHVS and CDR2 is FNYEAQ. The CDR3 DNA is TGTGCCAGCAGCCCGGGGACAGGGGGCTCTGGCTACACCTTC. Protein: CASSPGTGGSGYTF.

The CDR3 loop reads CASSRLSREGTLHF. CDR3 nucleotides: TGTGCCAGCAGTCGTCTTTCGAGGGAGGGAACCCTCCACTTT. The V call is TRBV6-1, the J call TRBJ1-6; D is unresolved. The CDR3 is 14 residues long. V was cut by 5 bases and J by 14 bases, with 19 bases left in between. CDR1 and CDR2 (germline): MNHNS, SASEGT.

The chain joins TRBV9 to TRBJ2-1; 8 nucleotides align to TRBD1. Trimming at V came to 0 bases and at J to 4 bases, leaving 6 bases not matched to a gene. Germline V gene lookup returns CDR1 SGDLS and CDR2 YYNGEE. This CDR3 is built from 16 residues. The CDR3 nucleotides read TGTGCCAGCAGCGTAGCTCAGGGACAGGTGTACAATGAGCAGTTCTTC. Protein product: CASSVAQGQVYNEQFF.

The rearrangement links TRBV2 to TRBJ1-6; 8 bases map to TRBD1. There are 15 residues in the CDR3. The germline CDR1 and CDR2 sequences are SNHLY and FYNNEI. With V trimmed by 5 bases and J by 4 bases, 4 bases remained unmatched. The CDR3 DNA follows: TGTGCCAGCAGTCAGGACAGGGCGTATAATTCACCCCTCCACTTT. Amino acid sequence: CASSQDRAYNSPLHF. The full variable domain, rest sourced from reference TRBV2 and TRBJ1-6, is EPEVTQTPSHQVTQMGQEVILRCVPISNHLYFYWYRQILGQKVEFLVSFYNNEISEKSEIFDDQFSVERPDGSNFTLKIRSTKLEDSAMYFCASSQDRAYNSPLHFGNGTRLTVT.

CDR3 residues: CASRETGQAFAKLFF. The CDR3 nucleotides are TGTGCCAGCAGAGAGACAGGACAGGCTTTCGCGAAACTGTTTTTT. The V call is TRBV25-1, the J call TRBJ1-4, with 7 bases fitting TRBD1. The CDR3 is made up of 15 amino acids. V shed 6 bases, J shed 11 bases, and the junction held 15 bases outside the gene matches. Germline CDR1 MGHDK, CDR2 SYGVNS.